This TCR beta chain stems from a study of T cell responses to AZD1222 COVID-19 vaccine. Study-level findings and limits: Elevations in Spike-specific TCR breadth and depth followed administration of two AZD1222 doses. Most donors were white British and more were female, and clonal diversity was possibly underestimated.

CDR3 length equals 11 residues. Germline V gives CDR1 MNHEY, CDR2 SVGAGI. Trimming removed 6 bases from V and 5 bases from J, with 7 bases in between. A remark on this clone: What it binds is not known.

Profiled with immunoSEQ multiplex PCR; TCRdb holds only in-frame clones, not every one. This table holds around 70,000 clones, 85% to 90% found once. The sequencing used peripheral blood, collected on day 0 of AZD1222 vaccination. This TCR was sampled from an adult in good health. The chain combines TRBV6-5 with TRBJ2-5; D remains ambiguous. The CDR3 sequence: CASRTGETQYF. The CDR3 DNA sequence: TGTGCCAGCAGAACCGGGGAGACCCAGTACTTC.